This entry features one TCR beta chain sequence. Its antigen is not identified. The V and J ends lost 8 bases and 4 bases respectively, with 17 bases between them. The germline gives CDR1 SNHLY, CDR2 FYNNEI. CDR3 length equals 14 residues. The record originates from a study of graft-versus-host responses after intestinal transplantation. On the study more broadly: Among the recipients, transplants were multivisceral, liver-intestinal, or isolated intestinal. Every transplant recipient was induced with anti-thymocyte globulin, then maintained on tacrolimus and steroids for approximately three years.

Assay: immunoSEQ multiplex PCR; the TCRdb copy retains only in-frame clones and omits some. The sample shows about 17,000 clones, around 82% of them seen only once. General study findings and limits: Recipient marrow contained GvH clones, some of which appeared first in ileum or blood.

Intraepithelial and lamina propria lymphocytes were isolated from graft specimens. This TCR was sampled from a human patient who received an intestinal transplant, so some T cells may come from the graft donor. The V and J genes are TRBV2 and TRBJ1-1; unclear D gene. The sequences come from ileum tissue, collected 17 days after transplant. Here the CDR3 reads CASRNWGAGTEAFF. In DNA, the CDR3 is TGTGCCAGCCGAAATTGGGGTGCGGGCACTGAAGCTTTCTTT.